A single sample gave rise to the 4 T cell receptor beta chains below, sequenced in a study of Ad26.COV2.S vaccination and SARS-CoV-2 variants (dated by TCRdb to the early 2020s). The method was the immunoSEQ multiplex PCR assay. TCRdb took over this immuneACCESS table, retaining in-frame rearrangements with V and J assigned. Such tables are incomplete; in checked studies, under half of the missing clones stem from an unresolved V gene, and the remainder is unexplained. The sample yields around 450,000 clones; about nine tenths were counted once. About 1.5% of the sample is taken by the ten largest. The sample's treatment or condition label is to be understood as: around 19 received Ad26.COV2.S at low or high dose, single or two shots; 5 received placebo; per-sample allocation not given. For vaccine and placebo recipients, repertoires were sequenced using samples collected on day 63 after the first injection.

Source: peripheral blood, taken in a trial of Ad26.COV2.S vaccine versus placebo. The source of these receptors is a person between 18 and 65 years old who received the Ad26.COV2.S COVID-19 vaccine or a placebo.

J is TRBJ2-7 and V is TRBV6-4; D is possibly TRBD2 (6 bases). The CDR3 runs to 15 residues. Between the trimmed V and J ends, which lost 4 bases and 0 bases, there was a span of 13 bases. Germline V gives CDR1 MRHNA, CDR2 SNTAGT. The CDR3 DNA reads TGTGCCAGCAGTGTGAACGCGGGAAGCTCCTACGAGCAGTACTTC. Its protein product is CASSVNAGSSYEQYF.

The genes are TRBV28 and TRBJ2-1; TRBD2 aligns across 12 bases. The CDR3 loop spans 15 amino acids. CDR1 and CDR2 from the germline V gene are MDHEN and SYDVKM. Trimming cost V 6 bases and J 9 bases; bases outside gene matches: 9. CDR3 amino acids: CASRQLAGGLGEQFF. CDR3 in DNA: TGTGCCAGCAGGCAACTAGCGGGGGGATTGGGTGAGCAGTTCTTC.

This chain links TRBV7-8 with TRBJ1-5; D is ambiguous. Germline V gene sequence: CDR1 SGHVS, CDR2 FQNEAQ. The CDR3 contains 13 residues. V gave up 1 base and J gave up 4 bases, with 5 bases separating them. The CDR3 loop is CASSLGRNQPQHF. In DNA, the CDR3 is TGTGCCAGCAGCTTAGGCAGGAATCAGCCCCAGCATTTT.

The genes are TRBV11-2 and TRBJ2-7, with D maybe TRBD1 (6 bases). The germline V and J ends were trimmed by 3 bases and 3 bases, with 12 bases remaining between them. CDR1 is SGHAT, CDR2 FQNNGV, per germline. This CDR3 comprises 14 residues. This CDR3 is CASSLGHLNYEQYF. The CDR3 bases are TGTGCCAGCAGCTTGGGACACTTAAACTACGAGCAGTACTTC.